This is a list of T cell receptor beta chains from one sample in a study of tissue T cells after allogeneic stem cell transplantation. Sequencing used immunoSEQ multiplex PCR; TCRdb keeps in-frame clones, though not all of them. The data hold about 6,800 clones, with roughly 56% observed a single time. Sequencing was performed on duodenum tissue, taken at autopsy. These receptors all come from a female donor older than 55 with lung cancer. Each CDR3 is given with its conserved first and last residue. The D gene is left open where the match is weak. Clone size is given for some rows only: seen once, a few or many times, or a class if the clone is expanded.

D	size	V	J	DNA	CDR3
-	-	TRBV7-9	TRBJ1-2	TGTGCCAGCAGCCCAGGACGAGCAGGAAACTATGGCTACACCTTC	CASSPGRAGNYGYTF
TRBD1	-	TRBV29-1	TRBJ1-2	TGCAGCGTTGGACAGGGGACTAACTATGGCTACACCTTC	CSVGQGTNYGYTF
-	large	TRBV5-1	TRBJ1-2	TGCGCCAGCAGGGCAGGGGAGGTTTTAATTGGTGGCTACACCTTC	CASRAGEVLIGGYTF
-	-	TRBV3-1/TRBV3-2	TRBJ1-1	TGTGCCAGCAGCCAAGATCTCCGGAACACTGAAGCTTTCTTT	CASSQDLRNTEAFF
-	-	TRBV6-5	TRBJ1-5	TGTGCCACTGGACCCCCTAGCCTGAATCAGCCCCAGCATTTT	CATGPPSLNQPQHF
TRBD2	few	TRBV4-2	TRBJ2-7	TGTGCCAGCAGCCAAGATGATCGAGCGGGGGGTCTCTACGAGCAGTACTTC	CASSQDDRAGGLYEQYF
-	-	TRBV24-1	TRBJ2-7	TGTGCCACCGAAGGGGCCTATACCTACGAGCAGTACTTC	CATEGAYTYEQYF
-	-	TRBV10-3	TRBJ2-3	TGTGCCAGTACTAGCTCCCCCACAGATACGCAGTATTTT	CASTSSPTDTQYF
TRBD1	once	TRBV4-2	TRBJ1-4	TGTGCCAGCAGCCAAGGGGGACAGGGGGCAGAAAAACTGTTTTTT	CASSQGGQGAEKLFF
-	-	TRBV5-6	TRBJ1-3	TGTGCCAGCAGCTTGGAGACGGGGCGTCACTCTGGAAACACCATATATTTT	CASSLETGRHSGNTIYF
TRBD1	-	TRBV6-5	TRBJ2-7	TGTGCCAGCAGCCCAGGGGGTCGGCTTCGGGACGAGCAGTACTTC	CASSPGGRLRDEQYF
TRBD1	large	TRBV11-2	TRBJ1-4	TGTGCCAGCAGCTCCCGGACAGGCCGCTATACAACTAATGAAAAACTGTTTTTT	CASSSRTGRYTTNEKLFF
-	-	TRBV3-1/TRBV3-2	TRBJ2-3	TGTGCCAGCAGCCCCCAAACTAGCACAGATACGCAGTATTTT	CASSPQTSTDTQYF
-	-	TRBV19	TRBJ1-2	TGTGCCAGTAGTATTGATAGGACAGCACCCCGATATGGCTACACCTTC	CASSIDRTAPRYGYTF
-	-	TRBV21-1	TRBJ2-3	TGTGCCAGGCGGCGGGGACTAGCGGGAGCAGATACGCAGTATTTT	CARRRGLAGADTQYF
-	large	TRBV4-1	TRBJ2-3	TGCGCCAGCAGCCAAGATCAGTTTGGGCGGGATACGCAGTATTTT	CASSQDQFGRDTQYF
TRBD2	-	TRBV10-3	TRBJ2-1	TGTGCCATCAGTTCAGGGGCGGGGGGGCCCGATGAGCAGTTCTTC	CAISSGAGGPDEQFF
TRBD1	-	TRBV19	TRBJ2-1	TGTGCCAGTGGGGACAGAAATGAGCAGTTCTTC	CASGDRNEQFF
-	-	TRBV5-6	TRBJ1-2	TGTGCCAGCAGCTTGGGCCCCCCGGGACCCGGCGATCTTCTTTATGGCTACACCTTC	CASSLGPPGPGDLLYGYTF
-	-	TRBV18	TRBJ1-1	TGTGCCAGCTCACCGGACGCCACTGAAGCTTTCTTT	CASSPDATEAFF
-	medium-sized	TRBV14	TRBJ1-2	TGTGCCAGCAGCCAAGAAATATGGGGCACCTATGGCTACACCTTC	CASSQEIWGTYGYTF
TRBD2	-	TRBV11-2	TRBJ2-5	TGTGCCAGCAGCTCTGGAGCGGGAGCCGTGGAGACCCAGTACTTC	CASSSGAGAVETQYF
TRBD1	-	TRBV19	TRBJ1-2	TGTGCCAGTAGTCCCCGGGACAGGGGAGGCTACACCTTC	CASSPRDRGGYTF
-	-	TRBV7-2	TRBJ2-3	TGTGCCAGCAGCCGTACGTCCGACGGGAGTAACACAGATACGCAGTATTTT	CASSRTSDGSNTDTQYF
TRBD1	-	TRBV30	TRBJ1-1	TGTGCCTGGGCACAGGGGCTCCACACTGAAGCTTTCTTT	CAWAQGLHTEAFF
-	-	TRBV3-1/TRBV3-2	TRBJ1-1	TGTGCCAGCAGCCCCGCGGGGCGGTGGTCGAACACTGAAGCTTTCTTT	CASSPAGRWSNTEAFF
-	-	TRBV7-9	TRBJ2-3	TGTGCCAGCAGCGTCACTAGCTCTTCGGCAGATACGCAGTATTTT	CASSVTSSSADTQYF
TRBD2	-	TRBV3-1/TRBV3-2	TRBJ2-3	TGTGCCAGCAGCCAAAGGACTAGCGGGAATCTTGACACAGATACGCAGTATTTT	CASSQRTSGNLDTDTQYF
-	-	TRBV27	TRBJ1-4	TGTGCCAGCAGTACAGAGGCAGGGAAGGGTGTAGGTGAAAAACTGTTTTTT	CASSTEAGKGVGEKLFF
-	-	TRBV29-1	TRBJ1-2	TGCCGCGGGGTGGGGGCGGGGGCCCTCTTCTATGGCTACACCTTC	CRGVGAGALFYGYTF
-	once	TRBV7-3	TRBJ2-1	TGTGCCAGCAGCCTCTTCAAGGGAGTATACAATGAGCAGTTCTTC	CASSLFKGVYNEQFF
-	-	TRBV9	TRBJ2-5	TGTGCCAGCAGCCCTCCGGGGCTCGTATCCCAAGAGACCCAGTACTTC	CASSPPGLVSQETQYF
-	-	TRBV7-8	TRBJ2-1	TGTGCCAGCAGCTCGGGGACTTTTGGTGAGCAGTTCTTC	CASSSGTFGEQFF
TRBD2	-	TRBV9	TRBJ2-7	TGTGCCAGCAGCCCGCCGGGACTAGCGGGAGCTTACGAGCAGTACTTC	CASSPPGLAGAYEQYF
-	medium-sized	TRBV6-1	TRBJ1-3	TGTGCCAGCAGTGAAGCGCTTGACAAAAGTCGAAACACCATATATTTT	CASSEALDKSRNTIYF
-	few	TRBV7-2	TRBJ1-1	TGTGCCAGCAGCTTAGGACCTACCTGGGAAGCTTTCTTT	CASSLGPTWEAFF
-	-	TRBV5-1	TRBJ2-7	TGCGCCAGCAGCTGGGGGCTCAGCTCCTACGAGCAGTACTTC	CASSWGLSSYEQYF